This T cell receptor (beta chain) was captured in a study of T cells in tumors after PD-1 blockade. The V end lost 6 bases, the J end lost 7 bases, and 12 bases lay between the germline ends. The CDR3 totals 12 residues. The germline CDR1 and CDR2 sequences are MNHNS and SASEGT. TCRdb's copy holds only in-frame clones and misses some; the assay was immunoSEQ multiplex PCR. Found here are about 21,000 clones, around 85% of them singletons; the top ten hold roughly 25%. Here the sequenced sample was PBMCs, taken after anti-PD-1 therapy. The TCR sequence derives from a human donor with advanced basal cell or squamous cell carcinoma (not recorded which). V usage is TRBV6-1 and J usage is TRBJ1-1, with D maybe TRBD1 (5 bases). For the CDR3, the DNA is TGTGCCAGCAGCCACCGGGGGGGTGAAGCTTTCTTT. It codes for CASSHRGGEAFF.